The clone carrying this T cell receptor (beta chain) was counted between two and nine times. Its cognate antigen is unknown. The data derive from a study of Graves' ophthalmopathy and Graves' hyperthyroidism. Study outcomes and limitations: The model predicted ophthalmopathy progression with roughly 71% sensitivity and around 74% specificity. In blood, most expanded thyroid clonotypes above 0.001 frequency were also detected.

The V gene end was trimmed by 9 bases and the J gene end by 5 bases; junction bases not matched to a gene: 15. This CDR3 is 15 amino acids long. Germline CDR1 LNHDA, CDR2 SQIVND (reference sequence). The diagnostic workup employed clinical symptoms, serum thyroxine, TRAb, thyroid ultrasound and orbital computed tomography. TCR beta CDR3 regions were amplified from RNA transcripts. RT-PCR in the first round used HTBI primers; a second-round multiplex PCR followed. TCRdb independently ran MiXCR on the multiplex PCR reads; one entry per CDR3 protein. The table lists hundreds of thousands of distinct CDR3 sequences, roughly 41% of them singletons.

The rearrangement links TRBV19 to TRBJ1-2; 7 nucleotides match TRBD1. The sample taken for sequencing was peripheral blood. The TCR was taken from an adult man with Graves' ophthalmopathy. The CDR3 reads CASRPPWDSYYGYTF. The CDR3 DNA reads TGTGCCAGCAGGCCCCCCTGGGACAGCTATTATGGCTACACCTTC.